One TCR beta chain is described in this entry. No antigen is known for it. These data are taken from a study of cytomegalovirus exposure and HLA in healthy donors. Study background: HLA-typed donors contributed some 83 million unique TCRs, which were held in an early data release.

Findings and limits, study-wide: Some V segments could not be told apart, so they were left out, TRBV6-2 and TRBV6-3 among them. In a later analysis, HLA-associated beta chains showed higher expansion and lower generation probabilities than comparable chains. A later analysis linked a missense variant in DCLRE1C to the trimming of TCR beta V and J genes.

Looked up from germline, CDR1 is ENHRY and CDR2 is SYGVKD. The CDR3 runs 17 residues. With 5 bases removed from V and 0 bases from J, the gap between germline ends came to 14 bases. The study ran its PCR with 60 Vbeta and 13 Jbeta primers. Profiled with immunoSEQ multiplex PCR; TCRdb holds only in-frame clones, not every one. This table holds 150,000 to 200,000 clones, over 75% found once. The genes are TRBV10-3 and TRBJ2-6; D perhaps matches TRBD1 (5 bases). The TCR sequence derives from a woman aged 30 to 39 in good health and CMV-seronegative. Sequenced: PBMCs. CDR3 amino acids: CAISRQSSSSGANVLTF. The CDR3 DNA follows: TGTGCCATCAGTCGACAGAGTTCCAGCTCTGGGGCCAACGTCCTGACTTTC.